This T cell receptor (beta chain) derives from a study of shared clonotypes between healthy human individuals. Study in general: Each donor had three CD4 naive, three CD4 memory, two CD8 naive and one CD8 memory plate. Study results and caveats: It was only blood that was sampled, and tissue repertoires likely differ.

Clones were read by immunoSEQ multiplex PCR, and TCRdb kept only the in-frame ones, dropping some. Seen here are 2.5 million or so clones, around 94% observed once, and the top ten hold around 0.14%. Note on this clone: Its antigen is undetermined.

HIV-negative, healthy adults without recent acute infections or vaccinations were the donors. The CDR3 contains 16 residues. V was clipped by 2 bases and J by 2 bases; unmatched bases: 7. From germline, CDR1 is LNHNV and CDR2 YYDKDF (reference sequence). Sequencing was performed on naive CD4+ T cells sorted from blood. Specified subset: CD45RA+ positively selected. The TCR originated in a man between 18 and 29 years old in good health. The V gene is TRBV15, the J gene TRBJ2-5; TRBD2 matches at 8 bases. CDR3 loop: CATSRRGLALQETQYF. The DNA for the CDR3 is TGTGCCACCAGCAGACGCGGACTAGCTTTACAAGAGACCCAGTACTTC. The variable domain in full, completed from reference TRBV15 and TRBJ2-5, reads DAMVIQNPRYQVTQFGKPVTLSCSQTLNHNVMYWYQQKSSQAPKLLFHYYDKDFNNEADTPDNFQSRRPNTSFCFLDIRSPGLGDTAMYLCATSRRGLALQETQYFGPGTRLLVL.